These T cell receptor beta chains were read from a single sample in a study of OX40 agonist ivuxolimab in advanced cancers. The repertoire was sequenced with immunoSEQ multiplex PCR; TCRdb's copy has only in-frame clones and lacks some. The sample shows some 91,000 clones, approximately 87% of them seen only once. The material sequenced was CD4+ or CD8+ T cells sorted from blood, taken in a trial of the OX40 agonist ivuxolimab. The receptors derive from an adult with an advanced solid tumor such as melanoma, head and neck, liver or kidney cancer. The CDR3 runs from the conserved cysteine through the conserved F or W.

j_call: TRBJ2-1; v_call: TRBV7-9; cdr3_aa: CASKGMSYNEQFF
j_call: TRBJ1-1; v_call: TRBV28; cdr3_aa: CAINAGNTEAFF
j_call: TRBJ1-2; v_call: TRBV5-1; cdr3_aa: CASSLLQGNYGYTF
j_call: TRBJ2-1; v_call: TRBV19; cdr3_aa: CASSTIGTSRNNEQFF
j_call: TRBJ2-1; v_call: TRBV7-8; cdr3_aa: CASSLGPRTAYNEQFF
j_call: TRBJ2-3; v_call: TRBV7-9; cdr3_aa: CASSLNLGAGGDTQYF
j_call: TRBJ1-2; v_call: TRBV2; cdr3_aa: CASSIDRDHGYTF
j_call: TRBJ2-5; v_call: TRBV30; cdr3_aa: CAWSVKETQYF
j_call: TRBJ2-3; v_call: TRBV7-3; cdr3_aa: CASSLKQAGANTQYF
j_call: TRBJ2-3; v_call: TRBV10-2; cdr3_aa: CASKGKRGGMDTQYF
j_call: TRBJ1-1; v_call: TRBV7-2; cdr3_aa: CASSYGANTEAFF
j_call: TRBJ2-1; v_call: TRBV29-1; cdr3_aa: CSVEDRTPNYNEQFF
j_call: TRBJ2-5; v_call: TRBV15; cdr3_aa: CATSPSGGIRETQYF